These 22 T cell receptor beta chains were all obtained from the same sample, sequenced in a study of T cell responses to AZD1222 COVID-19 vaccine. Clones were sequenced by immunoSEQ multiplex PCR, and TCRdb holds only the in-frame ones, with some missing. The sample has about 88,000 clones, around 90% seen once. Sequences were derived from peripheral blood, sampled on day 0 of AZD1222 vaccination. The receptors come from an adult in good health.

The CDR3 nucleotides read TGCGCCAGCAGCCAGGAGGGCGATACGCAGTATTTT. Encoded protein: CASSQEGDTQYF. This chain uses TRBV4-3 with TRBJ2-3; D may be TRBD2 (6 bases). Germline values: CDR1 LGHNA, CDR2 YSLEER. Trimming removed 3 bases at V and 6 bases at J, with 7 bases between. The length of the CDR3 is 12 residues.

V gene TRBV10-2 combines with J gene TRBJ1-1; TRBD1 aligns across 7 bases. Germline-derived CDR1 and CDR2 are WSHSY and SAAADI. The CDR3 contains 13 residues. Losses at the gene ends were 7 bases for V and 3 bases for J; bases not matched to a gene: 5. The CDR3 loop reads CASMAGGDTEAFF. CDR3 DNA sequence: TGCGCCAGCATGGCAGGGGGGGACACTGAAGCTTTCTTT.

The CDR3 loop is CASHARGVRTEAFF. In DNA form, the CDR3 reads TGTGCCAGTCATGCTAGGGGGGTTAGGACTGAAGCTTTCTTT. This sequence joins TRBV19 and TRBJ1-1, with D perhaps matching TRBD1 (6 bases). The CDR3 has 14 residues. V shed 8 bases and J shed 5 bases, with 18 bases lying between them. The germline CDR1 and CDR2 sequences are LNHDA and SQIVND (reference sequence).

The genes are TRBV28 and TRBJ1-5; maybe TRBD1 (6 bases). CDR3 size: 15 residues. Deletions cut 2 bases from V and 1 base from J, with 9 bases between. The germline V gene encodes CDR1 MDHEN and CDR2 SYDVKM. CDR3 in amino acids: CASSLTTGSNQPQHF. As DNA, the CDR3 is TGTGCCAGCAGTTTAACTACAGGGAGCAATCAGCCCCAGCATTTT.

V and J are TRBV19 and TRBJ2-2; D possibly corresponds to TRBD1 (5 bases). There are 15 residues in the CDR3. Between the trimmed V and J ends, which lost 4 bases and 0 bases, there was a span of 9 bases. Germline V lookup: CDR1 LNHDA, CDR2 SQIVND (reference sequence). The CDR3 nucleotides are TGTGCCAGTAGTACGACAGATACGAACACCGGGGAGCTGTTTTTT. It translates to CASSTTDTNTGELFF.

This clone has just one count. The V and J genes are TRBV19 and TRBJ1-5; no reliable D call. In germline, CDR1 is LNHDA, CDR2 SQIVND (reference sequence). V dropped 3 bases and J dropped 7 bases, with 7 bases sitting between them. The CDR3 runs 12 residues. The DNA of the CDR3 is TGTGCCAGTAGTATTATCTGGCAGCCCCAGCATTTT. It is translated as CASSIIWQPQHF.

The CDR3, as DNA: TGTGCCAGCAGCTTGACAGTGGGCCCGGGAGATACGCAGTATTTT. Its protein is CASSLTVGPGDTQYF. The chain joins TRBV5-6 to TRBJ2-3; D unclear. Germline V CDR1 and CDR2: SGHDT, YYEEEE. The length of the CDR3 is 15 residues. V lost 1 base, J lost 5 bases, and 14 bases lay in between.

The V gene is TRBV29-1, the J gene TRBJ1-2, with D possibly matching TRBD1 (6 bases). Germline CDR1 SQVTM, CDR2 ANQGSEA. V was cut by 3 bases and J by 8 bases, with 13 bases left in between. The CDR3 runs 12 residues. In DNA, the CDR3 is TGCAGCGTTGATGGAACAGGGCTGGGCTACACCTTC. Amino acids: CSVDGTGLGYTF.

This clone was recorded a few times. The chain couples TRBV10-3 to TRBJ2-5; D might be TRBD1 or TRBD2, each matching 5 bases. The germline V and J ends were trimmed by 2 bases and 4 bases, with 20 bases remaining between them. The germline V gene encodes CDR1 ENHRY and CDR2 SYGVKD. The CDR3 is 17 residues long. The CDR3 spells CAISEPDRDRRRETQYF. In DNA, the CDR3 is TGTGCCATCAGTGAGCCGGACCGGGACCGCAGGAGAGAGACCCAGTACTTC.

The rearrangement uses TRBV7-9 and TRBJ2-5; D not certain. Germline V gives CDR1 SEHNR, CDR2 FQNEAQ (reference sequence). This CDR3 region has 12 residues. V was clipped by 5 bases and J by 5 bases, with 9 bases between them. This CDR3 reads CASSPLEETQYF. The CDR3 coding sequence is TGTGCCAGCAGCCCACTTGAGGAGACCCAGTACTTC. The whole variable domain, filled in from reference TRBV7-9 and TRBJ2-5, reads DTGVSQNPRHKITKRGQNVTFRCDPISEHNRLYWYRQTLGQGPEFLTYFQNEAQLEKSRLLSDRFSAERPKGSFSTLEIQRTEQGDSAMYLCASSPLEETQYFGPGTRLLVL.

J is TRBJ2-7 and V is TRBV5-1; maybe TRBD1 (5 bases). Trimming removed 1 base from V and 6 bases from J, with 14 bases in between. The CDR3 runs to 14 residues. CDR1 is SGHRS, CDR2 YFSETQ, per germline. CDR3 sequence: CASSLQGLWAEQYF. The CDR3 nucleotides read TGCGCCAGCAGCTTGCAGGGATTATGGGCCGAGCAGTACTTC.

The chain combines TRBV28 with TRBJ1-1; unclear D gene. This CDR3 comprises 12 residues. Deletions cut 8 bases from V and 4 bases from J, with 11 bases between. From germline, CDR1 is MDHEN and CDR2 SYDVKM. The CDR3 DNA sequence: TGTGCCAGCGAAGGTTTGGGCACTGAAGCTTTCTTT. It yields the protein CASEGLGTEAFF.

This chain links TRBV29-1 with TRBJ2-7, with unresolved D. Trimming removed 2 bases at V and 2 bases at J, with 1 base between. This CDR3 has 10 amino acids. Per germline, CDR1 SQVTM and CDR2 ANQGSEA. The CDR3 DNA follows: TGCAGCGTTGAACCCTACGAGCAGTACTTC. Translated: CSVEPYEQYF.

The chain recombines TRBV6-5 with TRBJ2-7; possibly TRBD1 for D (5 bases). Germline V lookup: CDR1 MNHEY, CDR2 SVGAGI. The V end was cut by 6 bases, the J end by 0 bases, with 9 bases between. There are 13 residues in the CDR3. CDR3 sequence: CASRTASSYEQYF. The CDR3 nucleotides are TGTGCCAGCAGGACAGCGAGCTCCTACGAGCAGTACTTC.

This clone showed up just a few times. The gene calls are TRBV7-8 and TRBJ2-2, with TRBD2 as a possible D gene (6 bases). V was trimmed by 0 bases and J by 11 bases, leaving 13 bases between them. Germline CDR1 reads SGHVS; CDR2 reads FQNEAQ. The CDR3 totals 14 residues. For the CDR3, the DNA is TGTGCCAGCAGCTTAGCCAGGACGGGGGTAGAGCTGTTTTTT. Translating it yields CASSLARTGVELFF. Drawing the rest from reference TRBV7-8 and TRBJ2-2, the complete variable domain is GAGVSQSPRYKVAKRGQDVALRCDPISGHVSLFWYQQALGQGPEFLTYFQNEAQLDKSGLPSDRFFAERPEGSVSTLKIQRTQQEDSAVYLCASSLARTGVELFFGEGSRLTVL.

The chain links TRBV19 to TRBJ1-4, with D maybe TRBD1 (6 bases). The ends were cut back, 5 bases at V and 4 bases at J, with 11 bases in the middle. Germline CDR1 and CDR2: LNHDA and SQIVND (reference sequence). CDR3 length equals 14 residues. CDR3 region: CASSPDSLNEKLFF. The CDR3 DNA follows: TGTGCCAGTAGTCCGGACAGCCTTAATGAAAAACTGTTTTTT.

The chain has TRBV5-8 and TRBJ2-7, with 8 bases lining up with TRBD1. V shed 3 bases, J shed 3 bases, and the junction held 2 bases outside the gene matches. CDR3 length: 13 residues. Looked up from germline, CDR1 is SGHTS and CDR2 is YDEGEE. DNA for the CDR3: TGTGCCAGCAGCTGGGGACAGGTCTACGAGCAGTACTTC. Its protein is CASSWGQVYEQYF.

The chain combines TRBV13 with TRBJ2-5; TRBD2 agrees at 12 bases. Trimming took 5 bases from V and 2 from J; bases not matched to a gene: 15. The CDR3 spans 19 residues. Germline CDR1 is PRHDT and CDR2 is FYEKMQ (reference sequence). CDR3 bases: TGTGCCAGCAGCCACCTAGGACTAGCGGGGATGTTGGGGCAAGAGACCCAGTACTTC. The encoded protein is CASSHLGLAGMLGQETQYF.

The chain has TRBV5-6 and TRBJ1-2; D unresolved. CDR1 is SGHDT, CDR2 YYEEEE, per germline. The length of the CDR3 is 13 residues. V lost 1 base, J lost 1 base, and 5 bases lay in between. The CDR3 coding sequence is TGTGCCAGCAGCTTGACGGATAACTATGGCTACACCTTC. Encoded protein: CASSLTDNYGYTF.

The J gene is TRBJ2-1, the V gene TRBV7-6; D is ambiguous. The germline V and J ends were trimmed by 2 bases and 4 bases, with 18 bases remaining between them. The germline V gene encodes CDR1 SGHVS and CDR2 FNYEAQ. CDR3 length: 17 residues. The CDR3 DNA reads as TGTGCCAGCAGCTTAAACGTTTGGGGTGGTGGTTACAATGAGCAGTTCTTC. Protein sequence: CASSLNVWGGGYNEQFF.

The J gene is TRBJ2-1, the V gene TRBV9, with 11 bases lining up with TRBD1. The CDR3 totals 16 residues. The ends lost 0 bases at V and 2 bases at J; junction bases unmatched: 1. CDR1 SGDLS and CDR2 YYNGEE come from the germline V gene. DNA for the CDR3: TGTGCCAGCAGCGTAGAGGGACAGGGGGCCTACAATGAGCAGTTCTTC. Translation: CASSVEGQGAYNEQFF.

The chain carries TRBV30 and TRBJ1-4, with TRBD1 matching 8 bases. This CDR3 is 13 amino acids long. Trimming removed 5 bases from V and 4 bases from J; junction bases left unmatched: 3. In germline, CDR1 is GTSNPN, CDR2 SVGIG (reference sequence). The CDR3 nucleotides read TGTGCCTGGTCGACAGGGGATAATGAAAAACTGTTTTTT. Encoded protein: CAWSTGDNEKLFF.